This entry lists 13 T cell receptor beta chains sequenced from one sample in a study of cytomegalovirus exposure and HLA in healthy donors. Both 60 Vbeta primers and 13 Jbeta primers went into the PCR. The repertoire was sequenced with immunoSEQ multiplex PCR; TCRdb's copy has only in-frame clones and lacks some. The data show about 210,000 clones, with approximately 79% seen just once and less than 2% held by the top ten. The specimen was PBMCs. All receptors derive from a male donor in good health and CMV-seronegative.

This clone turned up a few times. V usage is TRBV5-4 and J usage is TRBJ1-2; 8 bases are shared with TRBD1. The CDR3 has 16 residues. The germline V gene encodes CDR1 SGHNT and CDR2 YYREEE (reference sequence). V lost 0 bases, J lost 3 bases, and 7 bases stayed unmatched. Here the CDR3 reads CASSLDDRGMDYGYTF. The CDR3 DNA reads TGTGCCAGCAGCTTGGATGACAGGGGAATGGACTATGGCTACACCTTC. Using reference TRBV5-4 and TRBJ1-2 for the parts outside the CDR3, the full variable domain is ETGVTQSPTHLIKTRGQQVTLRCSSQSGHNTVSWYQQALGQGPQFIFQYYREEENGRGNFPPRFSGLQFPNYSSELNVNALELDDSALYLCASSLDDRGMDYGYTFGSGTRLTVV.

This sequence joins TRBV27 and TRBJ2-7; 7 bases match TRBD1. CDR3 length equals 16 residues. J was trimmed by 7 bases and V by 2 bases; bases with no gene match: 14. Germline lookup yields CDR1 MNHEY and CDR2 SMNVEV (reference sequence). In DNA, the CDR3 is TGTGCCAGCAGTTTAGAGGGACGACAGGGTCTTAGGGAGCAGTACTTC. As protein: CASSLEGRQGLREQYF.

The CDR3 DNA follows: TGCGCCAGCAGCCTTAGCAGGGGGGCTCTAACCTACGAGCAGTACTTC. Protein product: CASSLSRGALTYEQYF. The chain joins TRBV5-1 to TRBJ2-7; D may be TRBD1 (7 bases). The germline V and J ends were trimmed by 4 bases and 2 bases, with 19 bases remaining between them. Germline CDR1 and CDR2: SGHRS and YFSETQ. This CDR3 spans 16 amino acids.

The chain carries TRBV4-3 and TRBJ2-5, with TRBD1 as a possible D gene (5 bases). CDR1 LGHNA and CDR2 YSLEER come from the germline V gene. The CDR3 sequence is 14 residues long. Trimming cost V 5 bases and J 5 bases, with 15 bases left between them. CDR3 nucleotides: TGCGCCAGCAGCGTGGACAAGGGCGCGGAGACCCAGTACTTC. Translation gives CASSVDKGAETQYF.

The genes are TRBV7-3 and TRBJ2-7; possibly TRBD2 for D (6 bases). V was trimmed by 5 bases and J by 0 bases, leaving 11 bases between them. Germline V gene lookup returns CDR1 SGHTA and CDR2 FQGTGA. This CDR3 comprises 14 residues. This CDR3 reads CASSPEGSSYEQYF. CDR3 in DNA: TGTGCCAGCAGCCCGGAGGGGAGCTCCTACGAGCAGTACTTC.

J is TRBJ2-7 and V is TRBV5-6, with 7 bases lining up with TRBD1. Looked up from germline, CDR1 is SGHDT and CDR2 is YYEEEE. The CDR3 length is 14 residues. V gave up 0 bases and J gave up 2 bases; unmatched junction bases: 2. CDR3 loop: CASSLGQGPYEQYF. The CDR3 nucleotides read TGTGCCAGCAGCTTGGGACAGGGTCCCTACGAGCAGTACTTC.

This clone was observed a handful of times. V and J are TRBV29-1 and TRBJ1-1, with D tentatively TRBD1 (6 bases). V gave up 2 bases and J gave up 5 bases, with 12 bases separating them. The CDR3 extends over 13 amino acids. Germline CDR1 reads SQVTM; CDR2 reads ANQGSEA. DNA for the CDR3: TGCAGCGTTGAAACAGGGTTTGGGACTGAAGCTTTCTTT. Its translation is CSVETGFGTEAFF.

This clone was counted a few times. The chain carries TRBV7-3 and TRBJ1-1; a possible D gene is TRBD1 (5 bases). This CDR3 is built from 15 residues. The V end was cut by 2 bases, the J end by 5 bases, with 15 bases between. CDR1 is SGHTA, CDR2 FQGTGA, per germline. The CDR3 region is CASSLFSGRGTEAFF. In nucleotides, the CDR3 is TGTGCCAGCAGCTTATTCTCAGGGCGGGGTACTGAAGCTTTCTTT.

J is TRBJ2-7 and V is TRBV4-1; 8 nucleotides match TRBD2. This CDR3 contains 15 residues. Germline CDR1 MGHRA, CDR2 YSYEKL. V trimming: 1 base; J trimming: 2 bases; junction bases outside the gene matches: 4. Written as DNA, the CDR3 is TGCGCCAGCAGCCAAGTTGCGGGACTAGCCTACGAGCAGTACTTC. Amino acid sequence: CASSQVAGLAYEQYF.

The rearrangement joins TRBV7-9 to TRBJ1-4; TRBD1 is a possible D gene (5 bases). Trimming shortened V by 5 bases and J by 0 bases, and 10 bases separated the two germline ends. CDR1 and CDR2 from the germline V gene are SEHNR and FQNEAQ (reference sequence). CDR3 size: 15 residues. The CDR3 DNA reads TGTGCCAGCAGCCCCCGACAGACAACTAATGAAAAACTGTTTTTT. As protein: CASSPRQTTNEKLFF.

This rearrangement joins TRBV30 to TRBJ2-7; 10 bases are a match to TRBD1. With 4 bases clipped from V and 0 bases from J, the junction kept 3 bases outside the gene matches. Germline CDR1 GTSNPN, CDR2 SVGIG (reference sequence). The CDR3 spans 14 residues. The CDR3 region is CAWIRQGASYEQYF. DNA for the CDR3: TGTGCCTGGATCCGACAGGGGGCCTCCTACGAGCAGTACTTC.

The V call is TRBV18, the J call TRBJ1-5; 10 positions agree with TRBD1. Germline V gives CDR1 KGHSH, CDR2 LQKENI. The trim removed 3 bases at V and 3 bases at J, leaving 5 bases unmatched. CDR3 length equals 16 residues. The CDR3 is CASSPGTGASNQPQHF. The DNA for the CDR3 is TGTGCCAGCTCACCCGGGACAGGGGCCTCCAATCAGCCCCAGCATTTT.

This clone showed up just a few times. This sequence joins TRBV27 and TRBJ1-1; D might be TRBD1 (5 bases). This CDR3 spans 15 amino acids. Trimming pared 2 bases from V and 0 bases from J, leaving 10 bases between. The germline V gene has CDR1 MNHEY and CDR2 SMNVEV (reference sequence). CDR3 region: CASSLLRGVNTEAFF. The DNA for the CDR3 is TGTGCCAGCAGTTTACTCCGGGGGGTGAACACTGAAGCTTTCTTT.